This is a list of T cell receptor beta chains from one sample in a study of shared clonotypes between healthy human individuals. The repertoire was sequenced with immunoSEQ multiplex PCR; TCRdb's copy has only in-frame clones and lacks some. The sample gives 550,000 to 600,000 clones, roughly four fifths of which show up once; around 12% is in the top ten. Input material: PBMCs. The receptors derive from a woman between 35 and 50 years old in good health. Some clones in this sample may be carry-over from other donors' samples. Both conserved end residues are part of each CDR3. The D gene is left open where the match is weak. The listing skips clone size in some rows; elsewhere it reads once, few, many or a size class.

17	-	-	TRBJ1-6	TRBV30	CAWSVQGYGQRNSPLHF	TGTGCCTGGAGTGTTCAGGGGTATGGACAGAGAAATTCACCCCTCCACTTT
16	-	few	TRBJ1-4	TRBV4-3	CASSQEGSGIGEKLFF	TGCGCCAGCAGCCAAGAGGGATCGGGGATTGGGGAAAAACTGTTTTTT
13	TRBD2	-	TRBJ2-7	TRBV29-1	CSVVREGTYEQYF	TGCAGCGTTGTGCGGGAGGGTACCTACGAGCAGTACTTC
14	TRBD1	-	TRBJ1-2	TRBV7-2	CASSLAGTAYGYTF	TGTGCCAGCAGCTTAGCCGGGACAGCCTATGGCTACACCTTC
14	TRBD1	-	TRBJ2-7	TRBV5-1	CASNRDRGTYEQYF	TGCGCCAGCAACCGGGACAGGGGTACCTACGAGCAGTACTTC
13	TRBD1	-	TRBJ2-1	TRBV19	CASSRQGRKEQFF	TGTGCCAGTAGCAGACAGGGACGAAAAGAGCAGTTCTTC
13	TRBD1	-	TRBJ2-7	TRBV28	CASSLGTGRQQYF	TGTGCCAGCAGTTTAGGGACAGGGAGGCAACAGTACTTC
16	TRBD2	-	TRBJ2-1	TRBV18	CASSPPERELVNEQFF	TGTGCCAGCTCACCACCGGAGCGGGAGCTCGTCAATGAGCAGTTCTTC
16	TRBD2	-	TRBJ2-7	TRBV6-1	CASSGGVAGAIYEQYF	TGTGCCAGCAGTGGGGGGGTAGCGGGAGCGATCTACGAGCAGTACTTC
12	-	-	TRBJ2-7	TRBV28	CAIRQPPYEQYF	TGTGCCATTAGACAGCCTCCCTACGAGCAGTACTTC
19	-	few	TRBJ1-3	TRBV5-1	CASSQGTLGTADSGNTIYF	TGCGCCAGCAGCCAAGGGACCTTAGGAACGGCAGACTCTGGAAACACCATATATTTT
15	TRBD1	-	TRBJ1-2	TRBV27	CASKPGQGANYGYTF	TGTGCCAGCAAACCGGGACAGGGCGCTAACTATGGCTACACCTTC
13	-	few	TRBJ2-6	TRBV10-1	CASSDPGANVLTF	TGCGCCAGCAGTGATCCTGGGGCCAACGTCCTGACTTTC
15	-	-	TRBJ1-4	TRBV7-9	CASSLVGRGDEKLFF	TGTGCCAGCAGCTTAGTGGGCAGGGGCGATGAAAAACTGTTTTTT
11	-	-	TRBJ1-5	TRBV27	CASSFPGAQHF	TGTGCCAGCAGTTTTCCGGGAGCGCAGCATTTT
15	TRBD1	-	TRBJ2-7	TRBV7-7	CASSPSGTGTGEQYF	TGTGCTAGCAGCCCGTCCGGGACAGGGACGGGGGAGCAGTACTTC
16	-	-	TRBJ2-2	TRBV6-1	CASSEGAGLYTGELFF	TGTGCCAGCAGTGAAGGGGCGGGACTGTACACCGGGGAGCTGTTTTTT
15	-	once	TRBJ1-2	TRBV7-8	CASSLVLTPPQGYTF	TGTGCCAGCAGCTTAGTTCTGACCCCCCCGCAGGGCTACACCTTC
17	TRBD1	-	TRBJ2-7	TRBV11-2	CASSTTAGQGFGYEQYF	TGTGCCAGCAGTACCACCGCGGGACAGGGTTTTGGCTACGAGCAGTACTTC
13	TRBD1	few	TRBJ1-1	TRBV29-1	CSVELGGGTEAFF	TGCAGCGTTGAGCTAGGGGGCGGAACTGAAGCTTTCTTT
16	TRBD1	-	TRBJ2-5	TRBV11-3	CASSSRPGTGRETQYF	TGTGCCAGCAGCTCAAGGCCTGGGACAGGGAGAGAGACCCAGTACTTC
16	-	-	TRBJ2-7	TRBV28	CASRNSGTGNDYEQYF	TGTGCCAGCAGGAACTCCGGGACTGGTAATGATTACGAGCAGTACTTC
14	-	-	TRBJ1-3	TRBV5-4	CASSLQGSENTIYF	TGTGCCAGCAGCTTACAGGGATCCGAAAACACCATATATTTT
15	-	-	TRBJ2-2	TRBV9	CASSVSGGDTGELFF	TGTGCCAGCAGCGTTTCAGGGGGGGACACCGGGGAGCTGTTTTTT
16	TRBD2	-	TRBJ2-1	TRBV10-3	CAISESSSGGYNEQFF	TGTGCCATCAGTGAGTCCTCTAGCGGGGGATACAATGAGCAGTTCTTC
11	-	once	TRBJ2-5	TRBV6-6	CATQGSETQYF	TGTGCCACTCAGGGGTCAGAGACCCAGTACTTC
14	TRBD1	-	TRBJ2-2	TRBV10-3	CAISAGTGTGELFF	TGTGCCATCAGTGCCGGGACAGGCACCGGGGAGCTGTTTTTT
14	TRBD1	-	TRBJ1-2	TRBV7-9	CASSLGGTGYGYTF	TGTGCCAGCAGCTTAGGCGGGACAGGTTATGGCTACACCTTC
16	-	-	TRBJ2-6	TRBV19	CASSLWQNPGANVLTF	TGTGCCAGTAGTCTTTGGCAGAACCCTGGGGCCAACGTCCTGACTTTC
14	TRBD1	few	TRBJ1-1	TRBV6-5	CASRRTGRNTEAFF	TGTGCCAGCAGGAGGACAGGGAGGAACACTGAAGCTTTCTTT
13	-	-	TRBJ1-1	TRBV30	CAWRGGGTDEAFF	TGTGCCTGGAGAGGGGGAGGTACGGATGAAGCTTTCTTT
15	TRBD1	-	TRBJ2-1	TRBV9	CASSETGGMYNEQFF	TGTGCCAGCAGCGAGACAGGGGGCATGTACAATGAGCAGTTCTTC
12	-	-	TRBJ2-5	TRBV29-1	CSVTSSRETQYF	TGCAGCGTCACTAGCTCAAGGGAGACCCAGTACTTC
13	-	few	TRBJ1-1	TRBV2	CASNGQPDTEAFF	TGTGCCAGCAATGGACAGCCCGACACTGAAGCTTTCTTT
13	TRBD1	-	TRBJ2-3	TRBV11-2	CASSLGQRDTQYF	TGTGCCAGCAGCCTGGGACAGCGTGATACGCAGTATTTT
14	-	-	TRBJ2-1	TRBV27	CVSSTPATPNEQFF	TGTGTCAGCAGTACGCCCGCGACCCCTAATGAGCAGTTCTTC
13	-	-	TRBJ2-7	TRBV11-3	CASSLRTKFEQYF	TGTGCCAGCAGCCTCCGGACTAAGTTCGAGCAGTACTTC
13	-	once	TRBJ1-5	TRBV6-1	CASSRGSDQPQHF	TGTGCCAGCAGTCGGGGGTCCGATCAGCCCCAGCATTTT
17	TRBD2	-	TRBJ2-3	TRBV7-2	CASSPRRGGASTDTQYF	TGTGCCAGCAGCCCCAGGCGCGGGGGTGCTAGCACAGATACGCAGTATTTT
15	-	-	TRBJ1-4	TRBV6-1	CASSEGAPTNEKLFF	TGTGCCAGCAGTGAGGGGGCACCTACTAATGAAAAACTGTTTTTT